The entry below gives a single TCR beta chain sequence along with its context. Its antigen is undetermined. Individuals selected for sequencing had exhibited CD8+CD57+ cell expansion on flow cytometry. With no exception, the patients had severe acquired aplastic anemia. The CDR3 covers 12 residues. Trimming took off 11 bases at V and 6 bases at J, with 14 bases between the two ends. Per germline, CDR1 KGHDR and CDR2 SFDVKD. The template used for profiling TCR beta VDJ and CDR3 was genomic DNA. TCRdb passed the reads through MiXCR, listing each CDR3 protein once. The sample has some 92,000 distinct CDR3 sequences; around two thirds are singletons. These data originate in a study of CD8+CD57+ T cells in acquired aplastic anemia. Across the study: Sorted CD4+ and CD8+ cell DNA averaged around 3 ug.

Study conclusions and caveats: About 30 was the count of CD8+ CDR3 sequences that patients shared with controls. Any difference that existed in CD8+ Simpson's diversity between patients and controls was not significant.

The TCR was taken from a human donor with aplastic anemia. This chain joins TRBV24-1 and TRBJ2-3; unclear D gene. Sample: sorted CD4+, CD8+, or CD8+CD57+ T cells (not recorded which) from PBMCs. The CDR3 nucleotides read TGTGCCAATAAGGACGGTTCCGATACGCAGTATTTT. This gives the protein CANKDGSDTQYF.